This entry lists 25 T cell receptor beta chains sequenced from one sample in a study of T cell changes during pregnancy in multiple sclerosis. Sequencing was performed with immunoSEQ multiplex PCR; in TCRdb, only in-frame clones are kept and a portion is missing. Of about 92,000 clones listed, about 92% are singletons. Sample: peripheral blood, taken in the first trimester of pregnancy. These receptors were taken from a female donor with multiple sclerosis, enrolled in a pregnancy study.

V gene TRBV19 combines with J gene TRBJ1-2; 11 bases map to TRBD1. Germline CDR1 reads LNHDA; CDR2 reads SQIVND (reference sequence). This CDR3 is built from 15 residues. Trimming at V came to 5 bases and at J to 5 bases, leaving 7 bases not matched to a gene. Written as DNA, the CDR3 is TGTGCCAGTAGTCCCGGACAGGGGGCTGTGTATGGCTACACCTTC. This sequence encodes CASSPGQGAVYGYTF.

This clone was seen more than once but under ten times. The gene calls are TRBV13 and TRBJ1-2, with TRBD1 matching 7 bases. Germline lookup yields CDR1 PRHDT and CDR2 FYEKMQ (reference sequence). CDR3 size: 15 residues. V gave up 2 bases and J gave up 5 bases; unmatched junction bases: 8. The CDR3 sequence: CASSLRQGWTYGYTF. The CDR3 DNA follows: TGTGCCAGCAGCTTACGACAGGGTTGGACGTATGGCTACACCTTC.

The genes are TRBV13 and TRBJ2-7; D unclear. The germline V and J ends were trimmed by 5 bases and 3 bases, with 11 bases remaining between them. This CDR3 comprises 13 residues. CDR1 is PRHDT and CDR2 is FYEKMQ in the germline V gene (reference sequence). CDR3 protein: CASSKNNYYEQYF. CDR3 in DNA: TGTGCCAGCAGCAAGAACAATTACTACGAGCAGTACTTC.

V and J are TRBV6-5 and TRBJ2-3, with D possibly TRBD2 on 5 matching bases. Germline CDR1 MNHEY, CDR2 SVGAGI. The CDR3 runs 12 residues. With 7 bases removed from V and 1 base from J, the gap between germline ends came to 6 bases. The CDR3 is CASKAGTDTQYF. The CDR3 nucleotides read TGTGCCAGCAAAGCGGGCACAGATACGCAGTATTTT.

This chain connects TRBV5-1 to TRBJ2-1; TRBD2 aligns across 7 bases. Germline V gene sequence: CDR1 SGHRS, CDR2 YFSETQ. The CDR3 sequence is 15 residues long. The ends lost 4 bases at V and 2 bases at J; junction bases unmatched: 6. CDR3 DNA sequence: TGCGCCAGCAGCCTGACGAGCGGGACCTACAATGAGCAGTTCTTC. Its protein is CASSLTSGTYNEQFF.

The genes are TRBV19 and TRBJ2-1, with 7 bases identical to TRBD2. The CDR3 is 15 residues long. With V trimmed by 7 bases and J by 3 bases, 9 bases remained unmatched. Per the germline V gene, CDR1 is LNHDA and CDR2 is SQIVND (reference sequence). CDR3 residues: CASTSGTGGYNEQFF. The DNA of the CDR3 is TGTGCCAGTACCTCCGGGACGGGAGGCTACAATGAGCAGTTCTTC.

This chain connects TRBV19 to TRBJ2-3, with D perhaps TRBD2 (6 bases). The CDR3 spans 14 residues. The ends were cut back, 9 bases at V and 3 bases at J, with 16 bases in the middle. CDR1 is LNHDA, CDR2 SQIVND, per germline (reference sequence). CDR3 amino acids: CASSGFGGTDTQYF. CDR3 DNA sequence: TGTGCCAGCTCTGGCTTCGGGGGAACAGATACGCAGTATTTT.

This clone was seen just once. CDR3 residues: CAWTQEGDRNEKLFF. In DNA, the CDR3 is TGTGCCTGGACCCAAGAAGGGGACAGGAATGAAAAACTGTTTTTT. The chain combines TRBV30 with TRBJ1-4, with TRBD1 identical over 8 bases. The CDR3 is made up of 15 amino acids. Germline V gene data show CDR1 as GTSNPN and CDR2 as SVGIG (reference sequence). Germline trimming cut 4 bases from V and 5 bases from J; bases unmatched to any gene: 9.

The chain links TRBV5-1 to TRBJ1-3, with a tentative D call TRBD1 (6 bases). This CDR3 contains 16 residues. Germline V gene lookup returns CDR1 SGHRS and CDR2 YFSETQ. The V gene lost 0 bases and the J gene lost 0 bases, with 10 bases spanning the gap. CDR3 region: CASSLAGQSSGNTIYF. Here the CDR3 DNA reads TGCGCCAGCAGCTTGGCCGGACAGAGCTCTGGAAACACCATATATTTT.

This clone occurred once. The CDR3 nucleotides read TGTGCCAGCAGCTGGGTGCGGCAAACTGAAGCTTTCTTT. It codes for CASSWVRQTEAFF. The chain has TRBV5-5 and TRBJ1-1, with unresolved D. CDR1 is SGHKS and CDR2 is YYEKEE in the germline V gene (reference sequence). The CDR3 spans 13 residues. Between the trimmed V and J ends, which lost 3 bases and 5 bases, there was a span of 11 bases.

This clone was seen once. V is TRBV27 and J is TRBJ1-3; D is undetermined. Between the trimmed V and J ends, which lost 6 bases and 0 bases, there was a span of 12 bases. The CDR3 is 15 residues long. Per the germline V gene, CDR1 is MNHEY and CDR2 is SMNVEV (reference sequence). CDR3 nucleotide sequence: TGTGCCAGCAGCCCCTCGGGAAACTCTGGAAACACCATATATTTT. The encoded protein is CASSPSGNSGNTIYF.

The rearrangement links TRBV7-2 to TRBJ1-2; 7 bases fit TRBD1. This CDR3 contains 15 residues. CDR1 and CDR2 from the germline V gene are SGHTA and FQGNSA. V lost 1 base and J lost 5; bases outside the gene matches: 7. The CDR3 DNA reads TGTGCCAGCAGCTTAGTCGGGTCAGGGGGTTATGGCTACACCTTC. Translating gives CASSLVGSGGYGYTF.

This chain connects TRBV5-4 to TRBJ2-1; a weak D match, TRBD1 (5 bases). The germline V and J ends were trimmed by 3 bases and 2 bases, with 6 bases remaining between them. The CDR3 has 13 residues. The germline V gene encodes CDR1 SGHNT and CDR2 YYREEE (reference sequence). The CDR3 here is CASSWGTYNEQFF. For the CDR3, the DNA is TGTGCCAGCAGCTGGGGCACCTACAATGAGCAGTTCTTC. Using reference TRBV5-4 and TRBJ2-1 for the parts outside the CDR3, the full variable domain is ETGVTQSPTHLIKTRGQQVTLRCSSQSGHNTVSWYQQALGQGPQFIFQYYREEENGRGNFPPRFSGLQFPNYSSELNVNALELDDSALYLCASSWGTYNEQFFGPGTRLTVL.

V gene TRBV9 combines with J gene TRBJ1-4, with 7 nucleotides matching TRBD1. This CDR3 comprises 18 residues. J lost 4 bases, V lost 0 bases, and 12 bases had no gene match. Per germline, CDR1 SGDLS and CDR2 YYNGEE. CDR3 sequence (DNA): TGTGCCAGCAGCGTAGGGGGTCGGGGCAGGGGGGTTAATGAAAAACTGTTTTTT. This translates into CASSVGGRGRGVNEKLFF.

The chain uses TRBV27 and TRBJ2-3; 8 bases are a match to TRBD2. Trimming at V came to 8 bases and at J to 0 bases, leaving 7 bases not matched to a gene. This CDR3 spans 15 amino acids. Germline V gene data show CDR1 as MNHEY and CDR2 as SMNVEV (reference sequence). CDR3 residues: CASLKQRGSTDTQYF. The DNA of the CDR3 is TGTGCCAGCCTGAAGCAGCGGGGGAGCACAGATACGCAGTATTTT.

The genes are TRBV28 and TRBJ2-5; D gene ambiguous. Germline loops: CDR1 MDHEN, CDR2 SYDVKM. The V end lost 1 base, the J end lost 5 bases, and 11 bases lay between the germline ends. The CDR3 has 14 amino acids. The CDR3 loop reads CASSLSAVGETQYF. The CDR3 DNA sequence: TGTGCCAGCAGTTTATCTGCCGTCGGGGAGACCCAGTACTTC.

This clone is a singleton in its sample. This chain links TRBV28 with TRBJ2-7, with 9 bases lining up with TRBD1. Trimming took 10 bases from V and 6 from J; bases not matched to a gene: 10. The CDR3 has 13 residues. CDR1 MDHEN and CDR2 SYDVKM come from the germline V gene. CDR3 sequence (DNA): TGTGCCACGGGGACAGGGATACCTGGCGAGCAGTACTTC. Translated, it gives CATGTGIPGEQYF.

The rearrangement joins TRBV30 to TRBJ1-6; the D gene is possibly TRBD1 (5 bases). Trimming stripped 2 bases from V and 4 bases from J, with 9 bases between. Germline lookup yields CDR1 GTSNPN and CDR2 SVGIG (reference sequence). This CDR3 comprises 14 residues. As DNA, the CDR3 is TGTGCCTGGAGTCACGACAGATATAATTCACCCCTCCACTTT. This gives the protein CAWSHDRYNSPLHF.

The rearrangement uses TRBV7-8 and TRBJ1-5, with D possibly TRBD1 on 6 matching bases. Germline V CDR1 and CDR2: SGHVS, FQNEAQ. The CDR3 has 14 amino acids. V was trimmed by 6 bases and J by 3 bases, leaving 12 bases between them. As DNA, the CDR3 is TGTGCCAGCAGTCTAGGACAGCCCAATCAGCCCCAGCATTTT. This translates into CASSLGQPNQPQHF.

This sequence joins TRBV7-2 and TRBJ2-3; no clear D. This CDR3 spans 14 amino acids. Trimming left V 1 base short and J 5 bases short, with 10 bases between. Looked up from germline, CDR1 is SGHTA and CDR2 is FQGNSA. The CDR3 spells CASSLDLVVDTQYF. CDR3 DNA sequence: TGTGCCAGCAGCTTAGATCTGGTAGTAGATACGCAGTATTTT.

This CDR3 reads CASSLFGGVASDYNEQFF. DNA of the CDR3: TGTGCCAGCAGCCTTTTCGGGGGGGTGGCTAGCGACTACAATGAGCAGTTCTTC. The chain joins TRBV11-2 to TRBJ2-1, with TRBD2 identical over 8 bases. V lost 5 bases, J lost 3 bases, and 15 bases stayed unmatched. CDR3 length: 18 amino acids. Germline values: CDR1 SGHAT, CDR2 FQNNGV.

In its sample, this clone was seen a few times. The chain employs TRBV19 and TRBJ1-1; D remains ambiguous. This CDR3 has 15 residues. The germline V gene encodes CDR1 LNHDA and CDR2 SQIVND (reference sequence). Trimming removed 2 bases at V and 4 bases at J, with 14 bases between. This CDR3 is CASSISGLLGTEAFF. For the CDR3, the DNA is TGTGCCAGTAGTATAAGTGGACTTCTAGGCACTGAAGCTTTCTTT.

The genes are TRBV30 and TRBJ1-3; TRBD1 matches at 8 bases. V was pared by 1 base and J by 0 bases, with 2 bases of the junction left unmatched. Looked up from germline, CDR1 is GTSNPN and CDR2 is SVGIG (reference sequence). The CDR3 length is 15 residues. The CDR3 loop reads CAWSGTGSSGNTIYF. The CDR3 DNA follows: TGTGCCTGGAGTGGGACAGGGAGCTCTGGAAACACCATATATTTT.

Only one count was recorded for this clone. CDR3 in amino acids: CASSPGLIDEQYF. As DNA, the CDR3 is TGCGCCAGCAGCCCCGGACTAATAGACGAGCAGTACTTC. The rearrangement uses TRBV5-1 and TRBJ2-7; D is perhaps TRBD2 (6 bases). Germline V gene data show CDR1 as SGHRS and CDR2 as YFSETQ. The length of the CDR3 is 13 residues. V gave up 4 bases and J gave up 5 bases, with 13 bases separating them.

This clone is a singleton in its sample. The rearrangement links TRBV4-1 to TRBJ1-1, with TRBD1 identical over 7 bases. The CDR3 runs to 16 residues. Germline lookup yields CDR1 MGHRA and CDR2 YSYEKL. V lost 3 bases to trimming and J lost 0 bases; unmatched junction nucleotides: 7. In DNA form, the CDR3 reads TGCGCCAGCAGCCATTCCGGGACAGTCATGAACACTGAAGCTTTCTTT. This gives the protein CASSHSGTVMNTEAFF.